The source of this TCR beta chain is a study of response to subunit inactivated influenza vaccine. V dropped 2 bases and J dropped 2 bases, with 15 bases sitting between them. The germline V gene encodes CDR1 SEHNR and CDR2 FQNEAQ (reference sequence). This CDR3 region has 16 residues. TCRdb re-analysed the RT-PCR reads in MiXCR, keeping a single row per CDR3 protein. The table shows fewer than 700,000 distinct CDR3 sequences, with 10% to 15% occurring only once. The specimen comprised PBMCs from blood, sampled roughly 47 days after vaccination. The rearrangement links TRBV7-9 to TRBJ2-5; D possibly corresponds to TRBD2 (6 bases). This TCR was sampled from a man aged 50-60 years who received an inactivated influenza vaccine. CDR3 sequence reads: CASSLLGDGGQETQYF. CDR3 nucleotides: TGTGCCAGCAGCTTACTGGGCGACGGGGGACAAGAGACCCAGTACTTC.